The sequence of this TCR beta chain was determined in a study of T cells after yellow fever vaccination. TCRdb itself ran the 5' RACE reads through MiXCR, one entry per CDR3 protein. The table includes about 360,000 distinct CDR3 sequences, 6.2% detected once. Germline CDR1 and CDR2: SGHRS and YFSETQ. This CDR3 is 15 amino acids long. Trimming left V 3 bases short and J 0 bases short, with 13 bases between. This TCR was sampled from a man aged 25 to 45 who received the YFV17D yellow fever vaccine. Sequencing used PBMCs, obtained 5 days after the yellow fever booster vaccination. This chain connects TRBV5-1 to TRBJ2-7; D assignment may be TRBD1 or TRBD2 (5 bases each). The CDR3 here is CASSYTAGSSYEQYF. CDR3 bases: TGCGCCAGCAGCTACACCGCAGGGAGCTCCTACGAGCAGTACTTC.